The rows below give T cell receptor beta chains drawn from one sample of a study of cytomegalovirus exposure and HLA in healthy donors. Sequencing used immunoSEQ multiplex PCR; TCRdb keeps in-frame clones, though not all of them. The sample has under 70,000 clones, under 85% seen once. The specimen was PBMCs. The receptors come from a male donor in good health and CMV-seropositive. Each CDR3 is given with its conserved first and last residue. The D gene is left open where the match is weak. Size is stated for part of the rows, as once, few or many counts, or as a class when the clone is expanded.

>TRBJ1-3|TRBV11-2|.|.
CASSSRLSGNTIYF
TGTGCCAGCAGCTCGAGACTCTCTGGAAACACCATATATTTT
>TRBJ2-7|TRBV12-5|few|.
CASGPIEGVEQYF
TGTGCTAGTGGTCCAATAGAGGGAGTAGAGCAGTACTTC
>TRBJ2-7|TRBV7-2|.|.
CASSLAGRGYEQYF
TGTGCCAGCAGCTTAGCGGGTCGCGGGTACGAGCAGTACTTC
>TRBJ1-4|TRBV28|.|TRBD1
CATLQGEDGKLFF
TGTGCCACCCTACAGGGGGAAGACGGAAAACTGTTTTTT
>TRBJ2-3|TRBV13|.|TRBD2
CASSSRLADSTDTQYF
TGTGCCAGCAGCTCGAGACTAGCAGATAGCACAGATACGCAGTATTTT
>TRBJ2-1|TRBV18|.|.
CASSPERTPTYNEQFF
TGTGCCAGCTCACCGGAAAGGACTCCCACCTACAATGAGCAGTTCTTC
>TRBJ2-2|TRBV11-2|.|TRBD1
CASSPRFKAPGGNTGELFF
TGTGCCAGCAGCCCCCGGTTCAAGGCCCCAGGGGGGAACACCGGGGAGCTGTTTTTT
>TRBJ1-6|TRBV2|once|.
CASSERAETRF
TGTGCCAGCAGTGAGAGGGCCGAAACTCGATTT
>TRBJ1-3|TRBV9|.|.
CASSVGNRDTIYF
TGTGCCAGCAGCGTAGGGAACCGGGACACCATATATTTT
>TRBJ1-2|TRBV4-1|.|TRBD1
CASSLTGVDGYTF
TGCGCCAGCAGCCTGACAGGGGTGGATGGCTACACCTTC
>TRBJ1-4|TRBV5-4|.|.
CASSLASEKLFF
TGTGCCAGCAGCTTGGCTAGTGAAAAACTGTTTTTT
>TRBJ2-2|TRBV7-8|.|TRBD2
CASSSSGGADAGELFF
TGTGCCAGCAGCTCAAGCGGGGGGGCCGACGCCGGGGAGCTGTTTTTT
>TRBJ1-1|TRBV5-8|medium-sized|TRBD1
CASSPGQGSTEAFF
TGTGCCAGCAGCCCGGGACAGGGCAGCACTGAAGCTTTCTTT
>TRBJ2-2|TRBV6-5|.|TRBD1
CASYDRANTGELFF
TGTGCCAGCTATGACAGGGCGAACACCGGGGAGCTGTTTTTT